This T cell receptor (beta chain) was recovered during a study of identical twins. This clonotype was seen many times. TCRdb fed the 5' RACE reads into MiXCR, producing one record per CDR3 protein. The sample includes roughly 720,000 distinct CDR3 sequences, around a sixth of them seen just once. CDR3 size: 15 residues. Trimming cost V 3 bases and J 4 bases; bases outside gene matches: 6. The germline V gene encodes CDR1 SGHTA and CDR2 FQGNSA. A further study also used this sample, focusing on T cells expressing NK-cell markers. That study adds: Whether expanded NKG2C-expressing T cell clones recognize HCMV is unknown.

The TCR sequence derives from a woman under 30 in good health. The chain recombines TRBV7-2 with TRBJ2-1; TRBD2 agrees at 7 bases. The sequencing sample was made of PBMCs. The CDR3 DNA follows: TGTGCCAGCAGCTTGGGGACTACACCTTACAATGAGCAGTTCTTC. It specifies CASSLGTTPYNEQFF.